This TCR beta chain originates from a study of T cells expressing NK-cell markers. Study context: Sequenced donors, eight in total, included seven who were HCMV-seropositive and one who was seronegative. Study outcomes and limitations: There were a handful of donors in whom these clonotypes also led the CD3+CD56-NKG2C+ fraction.

Following a re-call of the 5' RACE reads, TCRdb has one entry per CDR3 protein and lacks DNA. This table lists about 300,000 distinct CDR3 sequences. Looked up from germline, CDR1 is MNHEY and CDR2 is SMNVEV (reference sequence). The CDR3 is made up of 15 amino acids. As regards this clonotype: Its specificity is unknown.

This clonotype was sampled from a woman between 18 and 75 years old in good health. The gene calls are TRBV27 and TRBJ2-6. The sequenced material came from blood T cells: a sorted CD56 or NKG2C T cell subset, CD4+ or CD8+ T cells, or bulk PBMC T cells (not recorded which). CDR3 loop: CASSLLFSGANVLTF.